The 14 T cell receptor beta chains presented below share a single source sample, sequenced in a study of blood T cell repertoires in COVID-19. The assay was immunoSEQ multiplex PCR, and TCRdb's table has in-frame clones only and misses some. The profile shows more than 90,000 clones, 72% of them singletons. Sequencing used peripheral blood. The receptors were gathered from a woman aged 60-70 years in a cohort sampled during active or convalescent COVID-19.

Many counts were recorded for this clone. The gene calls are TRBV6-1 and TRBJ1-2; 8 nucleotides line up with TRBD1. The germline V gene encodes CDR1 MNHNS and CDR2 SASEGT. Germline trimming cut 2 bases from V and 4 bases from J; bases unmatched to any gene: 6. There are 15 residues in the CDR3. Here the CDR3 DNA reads TGTGCCAGCAGTGAATGGCAGGGGGCGGGCTATGGCTACACCTTC. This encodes CASSEWQGAGYGYTF.

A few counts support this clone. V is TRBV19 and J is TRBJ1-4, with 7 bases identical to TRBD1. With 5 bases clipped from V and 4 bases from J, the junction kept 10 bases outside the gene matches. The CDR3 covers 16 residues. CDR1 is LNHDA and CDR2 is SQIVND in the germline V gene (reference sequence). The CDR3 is CASSLDRRVNNEKLFF. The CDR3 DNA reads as TGTGCCAGTAGTCTGGACAGGAGGGTTAATAATGAAAAACTGTTTTTT.

As DNA, the CDR3 is TGTGCCAGCAGTTTTATCGGGACAGGGGGGAAGAATGAGCAGTTCTTC. Encoded protein: CASSFIGTGGKNEQFF. The V and J genes are TRBV28 and TRBJ2-1; TRBD1 matches at 11 bases. CDR3 length equals 16 residues. Germline V lookup: CDR1 MDHEN, CDR2 SYDVKM. After removal of 3 bases from V and 7 bases from J, the junction contained 8 bases not matched to a gene.

The CDR3 DNA reads as TGTGCCAGCAGTTACTTTTGGGCGAGTGAAAAACTGTTTTTT. It specifies CASSYFWASEKLFF. The V gene is TRBV6-2 or TRBV6-3, the J gene TRBJ1-4, with D uncertain. The germline gives CDR1 MNHEY, CDR2 SVGEGT. The CDR3 has 14 amino acids. V shed 1 base and J shed 7 bases, with 10 bases lying between them.

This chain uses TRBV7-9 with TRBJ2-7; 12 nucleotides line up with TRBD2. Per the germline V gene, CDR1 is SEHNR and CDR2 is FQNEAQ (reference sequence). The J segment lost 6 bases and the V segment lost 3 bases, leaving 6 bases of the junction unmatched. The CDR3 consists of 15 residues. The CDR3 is CASSLTSGGEGEQYF. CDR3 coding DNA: TGTGCCAGCAGCTTGACTAGCGGGGGTGAAGGCGAGCAGTACTTC.

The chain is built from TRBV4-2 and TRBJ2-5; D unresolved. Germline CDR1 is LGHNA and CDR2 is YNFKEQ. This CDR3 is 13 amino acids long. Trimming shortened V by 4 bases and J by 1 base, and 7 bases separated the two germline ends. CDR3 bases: TGTGCCAGCAGCCTGGGCAGCCAAGAGACCCAGTACTTC. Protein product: CASSLGSQETQYF.

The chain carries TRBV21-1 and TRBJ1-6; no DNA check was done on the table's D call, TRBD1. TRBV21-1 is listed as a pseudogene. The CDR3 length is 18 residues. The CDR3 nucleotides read TGTGCCAGCAGCAAGGGCCAGGCAGGGGGCCGTTATAATTCACCCCTCCACTTT. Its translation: CASSKGQAGGRYNSPLHF.

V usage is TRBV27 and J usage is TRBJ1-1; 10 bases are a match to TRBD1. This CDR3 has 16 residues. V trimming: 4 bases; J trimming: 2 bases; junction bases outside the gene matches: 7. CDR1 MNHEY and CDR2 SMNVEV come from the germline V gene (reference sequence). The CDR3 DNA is TGTGCCAGCAGTTCGACAGGGGGCTTTTTCAACACTGAAGCTTTCTTT. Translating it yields CASSSTGGFFNTEAFF.

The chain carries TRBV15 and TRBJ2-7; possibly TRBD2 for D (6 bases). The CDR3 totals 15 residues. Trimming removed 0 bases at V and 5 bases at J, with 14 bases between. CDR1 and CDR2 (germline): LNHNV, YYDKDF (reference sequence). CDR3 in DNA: TGTGCCACCAGCAGAGAGGGTGCGGGGCTGGACGAGCAGTACTTC. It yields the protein CATSREGAGLDEQYF. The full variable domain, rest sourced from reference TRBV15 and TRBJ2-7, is DAMVIQNPRYQVTQFGKPVTLSCSQTLNHNVMYWYQQKSSQAPKLLFHYYDKDFNNEADTPDNFQSRRPNTSFCFLDIRSPGLGDTAMYLCATSREGAGLDEQYFGPGTRLTVT.

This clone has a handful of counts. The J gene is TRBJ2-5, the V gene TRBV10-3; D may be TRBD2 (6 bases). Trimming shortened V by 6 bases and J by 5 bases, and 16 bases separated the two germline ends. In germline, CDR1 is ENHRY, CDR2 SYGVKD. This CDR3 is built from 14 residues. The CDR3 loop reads CAISLGWAGETQYF. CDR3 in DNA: TGTGCCATCAGCCTTGGTTGGGCGGGGGAGACCCAGTACTTC.

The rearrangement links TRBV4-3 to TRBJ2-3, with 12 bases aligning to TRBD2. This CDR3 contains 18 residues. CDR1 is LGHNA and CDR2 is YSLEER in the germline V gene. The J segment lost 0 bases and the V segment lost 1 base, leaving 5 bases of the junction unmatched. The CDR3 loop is CASSQGTSGAPSTDTQYF. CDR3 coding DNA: TGCGCCAGCAGCCAAGGGACTAGCGGGGCCCCTAGCACAGATACGCAGTATTTT.

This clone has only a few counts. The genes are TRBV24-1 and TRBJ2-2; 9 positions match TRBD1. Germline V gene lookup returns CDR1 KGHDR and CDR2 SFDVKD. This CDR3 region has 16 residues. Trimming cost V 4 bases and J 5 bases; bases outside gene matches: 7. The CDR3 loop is CATSDPGQGRTGELFF. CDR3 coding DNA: TGTGCCACCAGTGACCCGGGACAGGGTCGGACCGGGGAGCTGTTTTTT.

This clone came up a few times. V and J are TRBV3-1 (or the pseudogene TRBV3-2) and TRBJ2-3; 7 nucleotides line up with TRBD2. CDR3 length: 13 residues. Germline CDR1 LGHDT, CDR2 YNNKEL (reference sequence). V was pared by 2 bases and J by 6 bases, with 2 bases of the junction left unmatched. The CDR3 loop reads CASSQRGGDTQYF. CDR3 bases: TGTGCCAGCAGCCAACGGGGAGGGGATACGCAGTATTTT.

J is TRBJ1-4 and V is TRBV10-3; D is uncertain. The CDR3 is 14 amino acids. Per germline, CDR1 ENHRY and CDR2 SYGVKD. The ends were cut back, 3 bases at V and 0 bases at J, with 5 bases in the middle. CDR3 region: CAISDSTTNEKLFF. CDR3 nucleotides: TGTGCCATCAGTGACTCTACAACTAATGAAAAACTGTTTTTT.